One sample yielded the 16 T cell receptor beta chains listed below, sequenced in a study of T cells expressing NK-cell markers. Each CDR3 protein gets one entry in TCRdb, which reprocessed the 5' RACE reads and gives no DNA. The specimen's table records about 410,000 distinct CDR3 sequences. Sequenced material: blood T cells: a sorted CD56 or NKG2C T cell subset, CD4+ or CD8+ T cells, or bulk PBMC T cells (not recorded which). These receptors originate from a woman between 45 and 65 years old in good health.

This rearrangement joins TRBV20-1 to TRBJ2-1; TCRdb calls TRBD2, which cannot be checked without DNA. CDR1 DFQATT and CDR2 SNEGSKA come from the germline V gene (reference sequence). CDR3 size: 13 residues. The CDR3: CSAREGPSSEQFF.

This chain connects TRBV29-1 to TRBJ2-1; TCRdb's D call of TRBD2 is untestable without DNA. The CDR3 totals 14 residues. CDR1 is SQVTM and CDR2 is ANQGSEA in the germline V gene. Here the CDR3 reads CSVGEVGVRNEQFF.

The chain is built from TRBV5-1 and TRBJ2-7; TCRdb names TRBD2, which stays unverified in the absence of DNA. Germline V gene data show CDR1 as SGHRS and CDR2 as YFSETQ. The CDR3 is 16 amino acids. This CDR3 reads CASSLGGSGSSYEQYF.

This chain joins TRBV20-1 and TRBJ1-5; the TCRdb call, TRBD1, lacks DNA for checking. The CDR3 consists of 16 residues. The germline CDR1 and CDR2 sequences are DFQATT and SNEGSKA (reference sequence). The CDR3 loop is CSARDLRTGANQPQHF.

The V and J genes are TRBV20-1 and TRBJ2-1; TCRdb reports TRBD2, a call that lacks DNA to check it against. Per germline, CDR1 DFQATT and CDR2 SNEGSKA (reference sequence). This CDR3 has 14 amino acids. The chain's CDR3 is CSARDPLSGRGEFF.

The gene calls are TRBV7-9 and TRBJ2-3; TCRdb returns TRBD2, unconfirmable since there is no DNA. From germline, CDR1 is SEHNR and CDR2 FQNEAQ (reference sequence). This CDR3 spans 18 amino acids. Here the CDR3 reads CASSSAGGGLAGADTQYF.

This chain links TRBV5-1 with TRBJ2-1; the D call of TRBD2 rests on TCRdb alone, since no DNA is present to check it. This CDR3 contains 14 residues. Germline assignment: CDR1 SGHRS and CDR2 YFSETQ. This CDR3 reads CASSKAGAMNEQFF.

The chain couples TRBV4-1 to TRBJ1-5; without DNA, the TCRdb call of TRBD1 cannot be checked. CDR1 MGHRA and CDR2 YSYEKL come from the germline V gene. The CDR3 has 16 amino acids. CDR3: CASSQFLDRPNQPQHF.

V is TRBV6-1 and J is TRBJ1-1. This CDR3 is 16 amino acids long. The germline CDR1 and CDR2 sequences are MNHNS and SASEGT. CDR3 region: CASSEYHTLGNTEAFF.

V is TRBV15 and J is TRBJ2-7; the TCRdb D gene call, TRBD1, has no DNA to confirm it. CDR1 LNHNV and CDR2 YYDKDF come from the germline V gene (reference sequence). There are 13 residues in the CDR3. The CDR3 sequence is CATSSDEGYEQYF.

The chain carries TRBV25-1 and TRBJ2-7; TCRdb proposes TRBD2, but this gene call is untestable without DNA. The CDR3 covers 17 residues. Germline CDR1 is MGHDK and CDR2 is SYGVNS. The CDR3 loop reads CASSEQGPSGRAYEQYF.

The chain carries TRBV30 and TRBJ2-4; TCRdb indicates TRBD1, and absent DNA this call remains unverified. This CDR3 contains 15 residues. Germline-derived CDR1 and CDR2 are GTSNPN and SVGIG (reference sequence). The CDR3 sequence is CAWRYRGLAKNIQYF.

CDR3 residues: CASRQSGVSLAGELFF. The V and J genes are TRBV2 and TRBJ2-2; TCRdb outputs TRBD1, but without DNA this stays unchecked. Germline V lookup: CDR1 SNHLY, CDR2 FYNNEI. The CDR3 contains 16 residues.

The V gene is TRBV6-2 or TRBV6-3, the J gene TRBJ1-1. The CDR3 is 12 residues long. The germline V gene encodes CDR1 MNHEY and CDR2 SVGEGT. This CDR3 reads CASSYSNLEAFF.

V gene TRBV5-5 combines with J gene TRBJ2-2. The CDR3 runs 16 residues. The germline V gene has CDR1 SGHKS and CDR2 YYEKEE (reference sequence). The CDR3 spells CASSLLPSANTGELFF.

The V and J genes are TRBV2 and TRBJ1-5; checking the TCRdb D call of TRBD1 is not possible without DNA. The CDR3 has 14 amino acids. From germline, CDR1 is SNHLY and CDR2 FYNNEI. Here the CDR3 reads CASSFGQAIRPQHF.